This is a list of T cell receptor beta chains from one sample in a study of cytomegalovirus exposure and HLA in healthy donors. The data were produced by immunoSEQ multiplex PCR, yet TCRdb's version contains in-frame clones alone and is incomplete. This table has about 210,000 clones, 70% to 90% appearing once. The sequenced material came from PBMCs. The receptors here all came from a girl aged 2 to 10 in good health and CMV-seronegative. Both conserved end residues are part of each CDR3. A D gene is named only where the DNA matches it firmly. The size entry is marked missing in some rows and otherwise reads once, few, many or a size class.

NA	TRBV5-6	few	TRBJ1-2	CASSLSADYGYTF	TGTGCCAGCAGCTTGAGTGCGGACTATGGCTACACCTTC
TRBD2	TRBV5-4	NA	TRBJ2-3	CASSQITSGGDTQYF	TGTGCCAGCAGCCAAATCACTAGCGGGGGAGATACGCAGTATTTT
TRBD2	TRBV5-1	NA	TRBJ2-5	CASSPGLALQETQYF	TGCGCCAGCAGCCCGGGACTAGCCCTCCAAGAGACCCAGTACTTC
NA	TRBV19	NA	TRBJ1-1	CASTHQGRTEAFF	TGTGCCAGTACCCACCAGGGTCGCACTGAAGCTTTCTTT
NA	TRBV11-3	NA	TRBJ2-1	CASSLGPITNEQFF	TGTGCCAGCAGCTTAGGCCCCATTACTAATGAGCAGTTCTTC
NA	TRBV2	NA	TRBJ1-5	CASSEPREHSNQPQHF	TGTGCCAGCAGTGAACCGAGGGAGCATAGCAATCAGCCCCAGCATTTT
TRBD2	TRBV7-2	NA	TRBJ2-5	CASSSPLSGGATETQYF	TGTGCCAGCAGCTCCCCACTTAGCGGGGGGGCCACAGAGACCCAGTACTTC
NA	TRBV27	few	TRBJ1-2	CASSTGQLRPGYTF	TGTGCCAGCAGTACCGGACAACTTCGGCCGGGCTACACCTTC
TRBD2	TRBV4-1	NA	TRBJ2-1	CASSQIAGRENYNEQFF	TGCGCCAGCAGCCAAATCGCAGGGAGGGAGAATTACAATGAGCAGTTCTTC
TRBD1	TRBV7-3	NA	TRBJ2-5	CASSPGTEETQYF	TGTGCCAGCAGCCCCGGGACAGAAGAGACCCAGTACTTC
NA	TRBV18	NA	TRBJ1-1	CASSRQGSEAFF	TGTGCCAGCTCACGTCAGGGGTCAGAAGCTTTCTTT
NA	TRBV10-2	NA	TRBJ1-1	CASSVEANTEAFF	TGCGCCAGCAGTGTTGAAGCAAACACTGAAGCTTTCTTT
TRBD1	TRBV18	NA	TRBJ1-3	CASSPDRDTIYF	TGTGCCAGCTCCCCGGACAGGGACACCATATATTTT
TRBD1	TRBV7-9	NA	TRBJ2-7	CASSPRGTGDYEQYF	TGTGCCAGCAGCCCCAGAGGGACAGGAGACTACGAGCAGTACTTC
TRBD1	TRBV5-4	few	TRBJ1-1	CASISGGNTEAFF	TGTGCCAGCATCTCAGGGGGTAACACTGAAGCTTTCTTT
TRBD1	TRBV7-9	NA	TRBJ2-2	CASIGVQGATGELFF	TGTGCCAGCATAGGAGTTCAGGGGGCCACCGGGGAGCTGTTTTTT
TRBD2	TRBV25-1	NA	TRBJ2-3	CASSDSLAGPTDTQYF	TGTGCCAGCAGTGATTCACTAGCGGGGCCCACAGATACGCAGTATTTT
TRBD2	TRBV10-2	NA	TRBJ2-1	CASKVAGVYNEQFF	TGCGCCAGCAAAGTAGCGGGGGTTTACAATGAGCAGTTCTTC
TRBD1	TRBV5-1	once	TRBJ1-4	CASSLQGANEKLFF	TGCGCCAGCAGCTTACAGGGGGCTAATGAAAAACTGTTTTTT
TRBD1	TRBV5-1	NA	TRBJ1-1	CASSLAGGHTEAFF	TGCGCCAGCAGCTTGGCAGGGGGACACACTGAAGCTTTCTTT
TRBD2	TRBV11-2	NA	TRBJ2-7	CASSLGGSGTYEQYF	TGTGCCAGCAGCTTAGGCGGGAGCGGAACCTACGAGCAGTACTTC
TRBD1	TRBV5-8	once	TRBJ2-3	CASSSRTGSTDTQYF	TGTGCCAGCAGCTCTCGGACAGGGAGCACAGATACGCAGTATTTT
TRBD2	TRBV7-9	NA	TRBJ2-5	CASSPGDRGGLQETQYF	TGTGCCAGCAGCCCAGGGGACCGCGGGGGGCTACAAGAGACCCAGTACTTC
NA	TRBV10-3	few	TRBJ1-1	CAISESSLVQRPEAFF	TGTGCCATCAGTGAGTCGAGTCTGGTACAGAGACCCGAAGCTTTCTTT
TRBD1	TRBV15	NA	TRBJ2-1	CATSRSVLRTGGDEQFF	TGTGCCACCAGCAGATCGGTCCTTAGGACAGGGGGCGATGAGCAGTTCTTC
TRBD1	TRBV7-8	once	TRBJ2-7	CASSYPREQGVSYEQYF	TGTGCCAGCAGCTACCCCAGGGAACAGGGGGTCTCCTACGAGCAGTACTTC
NA	TRBV9	NA	TRBJ1-6	CASSPREGKNSPLHF	TGTGCCAGCAGCCCCCGGGAGGGGAAGAATTCACCCCTCCACTTT
NA	TRBV6-1	NA	TRBJ2-7	CASSARVSLDEQYF	TGTGCCAGCAGTGCCAGGGTAAGCTTGGACGAGCAGTACTTC
TRBD2	TRBV29-1	NA	TRBJ2-5	CSVKTSGTTQETQYF	TGCAGCGTTAAAACTAGCGGGACCACCCAAGAGACCCAGTACTTC
TRBD2	TRBV15	NA	TRBJ2-1	CATSRGTSGRYNEQFF	TGTGCCACCAGCAGGGGGACTAGCGGCCGCTACAATGAGCAGTTCTTC
TRBD2	TRBV4-2	NA	TRBJ2-3	CASSPRTSGSPFTDTQYF	TGTGCCAGCAGCCCCCGGACTAGCGGGAGTCCGTTCACAGATACGCAGTATTTT